Presented here are 21 T cell receptor beta chains from one specimen sequenced in a study of neurological immune-mediated disorders. Time point here: longitudinal time-point 1 (baseline). MiXCR, applied by TCRdb to the 5' RACE reads, yields one record per CDR3 protein. This sample has tens of thousands of distinct CDR3 sequences, with 9.5% to 13% found just once. Source material: PBMCs. The receptors were gathered from a man aged 25 to 40 in good health.

At least ten counts were recorded for this clonotype. This rearrangement joins TRBV6-5 to TRBJ2-1, with D possibly being TRBD1 (7 bases). There are 17 residues in the CDR3. Between the trimmed V and J ends, which lost 7 bases and 4 bases, there was a span of 23 bases. Germline assignment: CDR1 MNHEY and CDR2 SVGAGI. CDR3: CASTPGGSPRGYNEQFF. The CDR3 region has the DNA TGTGCCAGCACCCCAGGGGGGAGTCCCAGGGGGTACAATGAGCAGTTCTTC.

This clonotype has ten or more counts. The V and J genes are TRBV28 and TRBJ2-5; D ambiguous. Germline V CDR1 and CDR2: MDHEN, SYDVKM. This CDR3 comprises 16 residues. Trimming shortened V by 5 bases and J by 4 bases, and 20 bases separated the two germline ends. Written as DNA, the CDR3 is TGTGCCAGCAGTCCCCCCGTAGGCAGCACCCTAGAGACCCAGTACTTC. Its protein product is CASSPPVGSTLETQYF.

This clonotype was recorded many times. This sequence joins TRBV20-1 and TRBJ2-5, with D perhaps TRBD1 (6 bases). Trimming took off 0 bases at V and 0 bases at J, with 14 bases between the two ends. The germline V gene has CDR1 DFQATT and CDR2 SNEGSKA (reference sequence). The CDR3 has 16 residues. As DNA, the CDR3 is TGCAGTGCTAGAGATGTGGGGGCACCAAACCAAGAGACCCAGTACTTC. Residues: CSARDVGAPNQETQYF.

This clonotype was seen more than once but under ten times. The rearrangement links TRBV5-4 to TRBJ2-3, with 13 bases aligning to TRBD2. Trimming at V came to 4 bases and at J to 6 bases, leaving 11 bases not matched to a gene. This CDR3 has 17 amino acids. CDR1 and CDR2 from the germline V gene are SGHNT and YYREEE (reference sequence). The CDR3 protein is CASSQSGLAGVLDTQYF. The DNA for the CDR3 is TGTGCCAGCAGCCAGTCCGGACTAGCGGGAGTCCTCGATACGCAGTATTTT.

This clonotype was observed many times. The chain is built from TRBV29-1 and TRBJ1-4; 10 nucleotides match TRBD1. Trimming at V came to 7 bases and at J to 6 bases, leaving 8 bases not matched to a gene. The CDR3 loop spans 14 amino acids. Germline CDR1 is SQVTM and CDR2 is ANQGSEA. CDR3 nucleotides: TGCAGCGCGCTCGGGACAGGGGCCGATGAAAAACTGTTTTTT. This gives the protein CSALGTGADEKLFF.

The V gene is TRBV27, the J gene TRBJ2-1, with TRBD2 as a possible D gene (6 bases). V gave up 5 bases and J gave up 5 bases, with 22 bases separating them. Germline loops: CDR1 MNHEY, CDR2 SMNVEV (reference sequence). CDR3 length: 17 amino acids. The CDR3 DNA is TGTGCCAGCAGTCCACAGACCATTTGGGGGGTGGACAATGAGCAGTTCTTC. Its protein is CASSPQTIWGVDNEQFF.

This clonotype was detected ten times or more. This chain connects TRBV27 to TRBJ2-1, with TRBD2 matching 14 bases. V shed 6 bases and J 10 bases; nucleotides not matched to a gene: 8. This CDR3 has 15 amino acids. The germline CDR1 and CDR2 sequences are MNHEY and SMNVEV (reference sequence). In nucleotides, the CDR3 is TGTGCCAGCAGCCAGGGACTAGCGGGAGATTGGGAGCAGTTCTTC. Its translation is CASSQGLAGDWEQFF.

This clonotype was found many times. This chain uses TRBV28 with TRBJ2-2, with no clear D. Germline CDR1 reads MDHEN; CDR2 reads SYDVKM. Trimming cost V 8 bases and J 2 bases, with 12 bases left between them. This CDR3 has 14 amino acids. CDR3 coding DNA: TGTGCCAGCGGCACCCCAATAAACACCGGGGAGCTGTTTTTT. Protein sequence: CASGTPINTGELFF.

This clonotype was seen at least ten times. The J gene is TRBJ2-3, the V gene TRBV28, with D tentatively TRBD1 (6 bases). Germline lookup yields CDR1 MDHEN and CDR2 SYDVKM. The CDR3 has 12 residues. Trimming removed 4 bases from V and 6 bases from J, with 8 bases in between. CDR3 nucleotide sequence: TGTGCCAGCAGTTCAGGGGAGGATACGCAGTATTTT. Amino acids: CASSSGEDTQYF.

This clonotype was seen many times. The V gene is TRBV5-1, the J gene TRBJ1-1; D ambiguous. V lost 1 base and J 1 base, leaving 11 bases between the germline ends. CDR3 length equals 15 residues. CDR1 is SGHRS, CDR2 YFSETQ, per germline. The CDR3 coding sequence is TGCGCCAGCAGCTTGATTGCCGGTGAGAACACTGAAGCTTTCTTT. Translation: CASSLIAGENTEAFF.

This clonotype has ten or more counts. The chain carries TRBV7-2 and TRBJ2-1; 7 nucleotides match TRBD2. J lost 7 bases, V lost 2 bases, and 2 bases had no gene match. CDR3 size: 13 residues. CDR1 is SGHTA and CDR2 is FQGNSA in the germline V gene. CDR3: CASSLWDYNEQFF. The CDR3 nucleotides are TGTGCCAGCAGCTTATGGGACTATAATGAGCAGTTCTTC.

This rearrangement joins TRBV20-1 to TRBJ2-7, with 11 bases that match TRBD2. Trimming cost V 3 bases and J 7 bases; bases outside gene matches: 17. Germline V gene lookup returns CDR1 DFQATT and CDR2 SNEGSKA (reference sequence). The CDR3 has 17 residues. CDR3 coding DNA: TGCAGTGCTAGCGGATCTAGCGGGGGGATCGAGATGTGGGAGCAGTACTTC. Amino acids: CSASGSSGGIEMWEQYF.

This clonotype has a count of ten or more. This chain links TRBV5-1 with TRBJ2-5; D may be TRBD2 (5 bases). The CDR3 loop spans 14 amino acids. Germline V lookup: CDR1 SGHRS, CDR2 YFSETQ. The germline V and J ends were trimmed by 0 bases and 5 bases, with 11 bases remaining between them. The CDR3: CASSLAGIEETQYF. The CDR3, as DNA: TGCGCCAGCAGCTTGGCCGGGATTGAGGAGACCCAGTACTTC.

This clonotype was counted many times. This chain joins TRBV2 and TRBJ2-7, with TRBD1 identical over 7 bases. CDR3 length equals 14 residues. Germline lookup yields CDR1 SNHLY and CDR2 FYNNEI. With V trimmed by 5 bases and J by 2 bases, 6 bases remained unmatched. The CDR3 DNA reads TGTGCCAGCAGTAGACAGGGTGGTACCTACGAGCAGTACTTC. Its translation: CASSRQGGTYEQYF.

This clonotype was seen many times. The CDR3 here is CAISPRDRVTEAFF. The CDR3 nucleotides read TGTGCCATCAGTCCCCGGGACAGGGTTACTGAAGCTTTCTTT. J is TRBJ1-1 and V is TRBV10-3; TRBD1 agrees at 9 bases. Germline trimming cut 5 bases from V and 5 bases from J; bases unmatched to any gene: 6. The CDR3 totals 14 residues. Germline V gives CDR1 ENHRY, CDR2 SYGVKD.

In this sample, this clonotype turned up many times. The V gene is TRBV5-6, the J gene TRBJ1-1, with TRBD1 matching 7 bases. Germline trimming cut 7 bases from V and 5 bases from J; bases unmatched to any gene: 8. The CDR3 is made up of 13 amino acids. CDR1 is SGHDT, CDR2 YYEEEE, per germline. CDR3 residues: CASGPIQGTEAFF. CDR3 sequence (DNA): TGTGCCAGCGGACCCATACAGGGGACTGAAGCTTTCTTT.

This clonotype was detected ten times or more. The chain couples TRBV10-3 to TRBJ2-7, with 12 bases aligning to TRBD1. Looked up from germline, CDR1 is ENHRY and CDR2 is SYGVKD. The V and J ends lost 5 bases and 7 bases, in that order; junction bases with no gene match: 6. CDR3 length equals 14 residues. The CDR3 DNA reads TGTGCCATCAGTACGGGACAGGGGGCACGGGAGCAGTACTTC. Translating it yields CAISTGQGAREQYF.

This clonotype has at least ten counts. V gene TRBV6-5 combines with J gene TRBJ2-5, with 8 bases that match TRBD1. This CDR3 is 16 amino acids long. V shed 7 bases and J 5 bases; nucleotides not matched to a gene: 15. In germline, CDR1 is MNHEY, CDR2 SVGAGI. The CDR3 DNA sequence: TGTGCCAGCACCGACGGGCTGGGCAGGGGGCCGGAGACCCAGTACTTC. Amino acids: CASTDGLGRGPETQYF.

This clonotype was counted at least ten times. This chain links TRBV20-1 with TRBJ1-5, with D uncertain. The CDR3 extends over 13 amino acids. Trimming took 0 bases from V and 3 from J, leaving 6 bases between them. CDR1 is DFQATT, CDR2 SNEGSKA, per germline (reference sequence). The CDR3 loop is CSARDRPNQPQHF. In nucleotides, the CDR3 is TGCAGTGCTAGAGATCGACCCAATCAGCCCCAGCATTTT.

The chain links TRBV21-1 to TRBJ2-5; TRBD1 is the table's D call and was not checked against the DNA. TRBV21-1 is labeled a pseudogene. This CDR3 region has 15 residues. Here the CDR3 reads CASSFNGGARETQYF. For the CDR3, the DNA is TGTGCCAGCAGCTTCAACGGGGGGGCGCGTGAGACCCAGTACTTC.

This clonotype was counted at least ten times. V is TRBV12-3 or TRBV12-4 and J is TRBJ2-3; 8 bases are shared with TRBD2. The J segment lost 0 bases and the V segment lost 6 bases, leaving 8 bases of the junction unmatched. This CDR3 has 16 residues. CDR3 sequence: CASSPQAGASTDTQYF. As DNA, the CDR3 is TGTGCCAGCAGCCCGCAAGCGGGAGCCAGCACAGATACGCAGTATTTT.